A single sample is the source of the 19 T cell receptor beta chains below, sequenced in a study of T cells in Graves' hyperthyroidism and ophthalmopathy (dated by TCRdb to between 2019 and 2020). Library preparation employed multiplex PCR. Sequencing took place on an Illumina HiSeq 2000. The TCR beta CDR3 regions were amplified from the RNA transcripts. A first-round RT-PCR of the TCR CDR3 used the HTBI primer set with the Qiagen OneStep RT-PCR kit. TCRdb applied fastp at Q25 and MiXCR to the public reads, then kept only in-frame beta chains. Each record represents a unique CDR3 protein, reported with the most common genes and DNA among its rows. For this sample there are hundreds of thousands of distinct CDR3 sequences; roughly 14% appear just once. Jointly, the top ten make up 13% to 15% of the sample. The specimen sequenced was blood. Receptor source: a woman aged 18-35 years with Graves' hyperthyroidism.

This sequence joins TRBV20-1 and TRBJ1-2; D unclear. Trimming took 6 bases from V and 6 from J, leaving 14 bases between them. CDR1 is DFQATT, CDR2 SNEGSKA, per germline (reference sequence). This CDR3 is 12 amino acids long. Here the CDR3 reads CSARGYDNGYTF. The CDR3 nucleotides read TGCAGTGCCCGCGGATACGACAATGGCTACACCTTC.

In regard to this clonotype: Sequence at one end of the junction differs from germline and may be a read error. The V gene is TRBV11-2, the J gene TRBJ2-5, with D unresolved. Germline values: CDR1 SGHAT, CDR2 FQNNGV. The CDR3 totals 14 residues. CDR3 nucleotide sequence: TGTGCCAGCAGCCTAATTGTGTACCAAGGGACCCAGTACTTC. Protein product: CASSLIVYQGTQYF. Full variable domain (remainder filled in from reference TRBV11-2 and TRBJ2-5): EAGVAQSPRYKIIEKRQSVAFWCNPISGHATLYWYQQILGQGPKLLIQFQNNGVVDDSQLPKDRFSAERLKGVDSTLKIQPAKLEDSAVYLCASSLIVYQGTQYFGPGTRLLVL.

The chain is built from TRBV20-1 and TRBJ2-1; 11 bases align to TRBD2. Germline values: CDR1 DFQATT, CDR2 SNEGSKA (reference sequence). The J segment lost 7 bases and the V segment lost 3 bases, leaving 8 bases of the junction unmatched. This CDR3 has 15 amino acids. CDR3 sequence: CSASFGLAGTNEQFF. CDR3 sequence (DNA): TGCAGTGCTAGCTTCGGACTAGCGGGTACTAATGAGCAGTTCTTC.

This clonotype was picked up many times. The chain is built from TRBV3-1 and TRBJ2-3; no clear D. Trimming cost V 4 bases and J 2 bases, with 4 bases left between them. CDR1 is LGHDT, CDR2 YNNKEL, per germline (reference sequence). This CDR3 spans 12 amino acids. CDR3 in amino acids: CASSRATDTQYF. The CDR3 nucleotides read TGTGCCAGCAGCCGCGCCACAGATACGCAGTATTTT.

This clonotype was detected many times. Here the CDR3 reads CASSLSTRGTHEQFF. Here the CDR3 DNA reads TGTGCCAGCAGCTTATCGACCCGGGGTACGCATGAGCAGTTCTTC. The V call is TRBV11-2, the J call TRBJ2-1; perhaps TRBD2 as D (5 bases). CDR3 length: 15 residues. Trimming took off 2 bases at V and 8 bases at J, with 16 bases between the two ends. Germline V gives CDR1 SGHAT, CDR2 FQNNGV.

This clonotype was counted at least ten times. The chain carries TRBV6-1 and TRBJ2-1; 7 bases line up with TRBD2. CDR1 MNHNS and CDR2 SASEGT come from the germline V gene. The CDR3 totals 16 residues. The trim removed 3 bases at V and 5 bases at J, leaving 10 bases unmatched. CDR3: CASSEQGLGTDNEQFF. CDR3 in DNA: TGTGCCAGCAGTGAGCAAGGACTAGGGACCGACAATGAGCAGTTCTTC.

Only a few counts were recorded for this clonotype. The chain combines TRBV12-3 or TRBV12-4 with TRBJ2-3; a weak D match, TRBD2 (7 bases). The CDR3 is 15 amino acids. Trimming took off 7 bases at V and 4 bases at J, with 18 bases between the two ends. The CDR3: CASNQHRAGADTQYF. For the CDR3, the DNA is TGTGCCAGCAATCAACACAGGGCGGGGGCAGATACGCAGTATTTT.

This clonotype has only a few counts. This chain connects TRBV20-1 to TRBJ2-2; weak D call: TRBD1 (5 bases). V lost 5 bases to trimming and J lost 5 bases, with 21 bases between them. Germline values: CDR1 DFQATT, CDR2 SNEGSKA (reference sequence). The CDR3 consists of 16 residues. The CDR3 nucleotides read TGCAGTGCTTCTTATGGGGCAGGGCGAAGAACCGGGGAGCTGTTTTTT. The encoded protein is CSASYGAGRRTGELFF.

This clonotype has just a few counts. The CDR3 sequence is CSAIRGYSVNTEAFF. The CDR3 DNA reads TGCAGTGCCATAAGGGGTTATTCAGTGAACACTGAAGCTTTCTTT. The chain recombines TRBV20-1 with TRBJ1-1; a possible D gene is TRBD1 (5 bases). Germline loops: CDR1 DFQATT, CDR2 SNEGSKA (reference sequence). The CDR3 has 15 amino acids. V gave up 6 bases and J gave up 0 bases, with 17 bases separating them.

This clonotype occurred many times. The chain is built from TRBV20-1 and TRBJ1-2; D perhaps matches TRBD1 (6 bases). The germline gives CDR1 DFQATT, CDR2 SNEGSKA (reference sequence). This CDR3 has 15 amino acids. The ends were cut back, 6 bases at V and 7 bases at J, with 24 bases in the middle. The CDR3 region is CSARPPGRGIPGYTF. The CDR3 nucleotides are TGCAGTGCCCGCCCGCCGGGCAGGGGAATCCCTGGCTACACCTTC.

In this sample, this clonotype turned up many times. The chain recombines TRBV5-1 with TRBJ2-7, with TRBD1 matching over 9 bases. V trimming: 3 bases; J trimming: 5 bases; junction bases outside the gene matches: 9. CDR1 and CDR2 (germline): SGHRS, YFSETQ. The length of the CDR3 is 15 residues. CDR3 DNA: TGCGCCAGCAGCTCACAGGACAGGGGCCTCGACGAGCAGTACTTC. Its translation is CASSSQDRGLDEQYF.

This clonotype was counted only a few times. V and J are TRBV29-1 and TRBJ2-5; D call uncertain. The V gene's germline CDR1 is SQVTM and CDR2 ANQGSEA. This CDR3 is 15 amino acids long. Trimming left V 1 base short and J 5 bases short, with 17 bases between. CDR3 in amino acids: CSVEVEAGFLETQYF. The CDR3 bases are TGCAGCGTTGAAGTCGAAGCAGGCTTTTTGGAGACCCAGTACTTC.

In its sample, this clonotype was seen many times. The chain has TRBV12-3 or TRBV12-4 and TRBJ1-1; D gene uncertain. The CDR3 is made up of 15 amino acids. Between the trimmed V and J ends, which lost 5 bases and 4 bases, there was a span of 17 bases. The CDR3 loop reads CASSPDPAGLTEAFF. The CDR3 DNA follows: TGTGCCAGCAGTCCGGACCCGGCGGGTCTCACTGAAGCTTTCTTT.

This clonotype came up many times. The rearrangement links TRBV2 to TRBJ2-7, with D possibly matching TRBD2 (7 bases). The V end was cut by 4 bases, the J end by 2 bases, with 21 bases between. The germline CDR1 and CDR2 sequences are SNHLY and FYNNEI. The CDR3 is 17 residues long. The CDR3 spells CASSVGPGREGAYEQYF. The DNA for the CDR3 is TGTGCCAGCAGTGTCGGACCTGGCAGGGAGGGGGCCTACGAGCAGTACTTC.

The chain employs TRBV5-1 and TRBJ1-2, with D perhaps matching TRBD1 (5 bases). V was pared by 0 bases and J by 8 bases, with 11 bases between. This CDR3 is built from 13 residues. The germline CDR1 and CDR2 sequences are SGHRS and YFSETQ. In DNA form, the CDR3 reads TGCGCCAGCAGCTTGGTGGGCAGGGACGGCTACACCTTC. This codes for CASSLVGRDGYTF.

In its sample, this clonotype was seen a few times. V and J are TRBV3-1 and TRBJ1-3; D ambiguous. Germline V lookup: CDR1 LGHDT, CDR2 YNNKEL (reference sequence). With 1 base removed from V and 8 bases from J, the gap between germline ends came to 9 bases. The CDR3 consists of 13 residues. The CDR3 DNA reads TGTGCCAGCAGCCAAGGGCCGGACGACACCATATATTTT. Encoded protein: CASSQGPDDTIYF.

The CDR3 DNA sequence: TGTGCCAGCAGGCGACAGGGGGCGATGAACACTGAAGCTTTCTTT. This codes for CASRRQGAMNTEAFF. This rearrangement joins TRBV27 to TRBJ1-1, with 10 bases identical to TRBD1. J was trimmed by 0 bases and V by 6 bases; bases with no gene match: 4. The CDR3 totals 15 residues. Germline loops: CDR1 MNHEY, CDR2 SMNVEV (reference sequence).

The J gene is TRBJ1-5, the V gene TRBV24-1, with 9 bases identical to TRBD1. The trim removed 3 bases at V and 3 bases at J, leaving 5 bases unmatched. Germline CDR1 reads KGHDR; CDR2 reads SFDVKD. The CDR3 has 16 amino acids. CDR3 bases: TGTGCCACCAGTGATGGACAGGGGACCCTCAATCAGCCCCAGCATTTT. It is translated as CATSDGQGTLNQPQHF.

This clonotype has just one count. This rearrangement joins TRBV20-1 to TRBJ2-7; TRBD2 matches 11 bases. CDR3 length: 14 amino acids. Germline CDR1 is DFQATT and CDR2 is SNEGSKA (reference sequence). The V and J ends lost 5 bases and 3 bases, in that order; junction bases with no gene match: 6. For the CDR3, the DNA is TGCAGTGCTCAACTAGCGGGAGCGGGCTACGAGCAGTACTTC. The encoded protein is CSAQLAGAGYEQYF.